Sequencing of this TCR beta chain was carried out in a study of CD8 T cells in Susac syndrome (dated by TCRdb to the late 2010s). Background on the whole study: Among the Susac syndrome patients who were sequenced, clinically active disease was present in over 5 and clinical remission was observed in under ten. At blood withdrawal, Susac syndrome patients were therapy-naive, treated with corticosteroids (with IVIg additionally given to some), or treated with IVIg alone. The study used repertoire sequencing to test whether antigen drove CD8+ T cell activation and differentiation in Susac syndrome. CD8+ T cell repertoire clonality was compared between some 12 healthy donors, roughly 14 Susac syndrome patients and fewer than 19 multiple sclerosis patients.

This clonotype was found once. No antigen is known for it. Base quality data are lacking; no much larger clone is found one base away. One read alone makes for weak evidence. From its cysteine to its phenylalanine, the CDR3 spans 14 amino acids. Just the 42-base CDR3 DNA is kept, in frame starting at base 1. CDR1 and CDR2 are read off the germline V gene as SGDLS and YYNGEE. The germline V and J ends show losses of 0 bases and 5 bases respectively, and no gene match explains 4 bases of the junction. The study at large found these results: Roughly 15 and five Susac-specific public clones were found in the total CD8+ and CD8+ TEMRA repertoires, respectively. Clonal expansion was seen in Susac syndrome CD8+ repertoires, peaking in CD8+ TEMRA cells and being greater in clinically active patients than in remitting ones. The study acknowledged that relatively few individuals were included in the TCR sequencing and HLA analysis.

High-throughput TCR beta sequencing profiled peripheral blood CD8+ and CD4+ T cells from healthy donors, Susac syndrome patients and multiple sclerosis patients. Susac syndrome patients met recently defined diagnostic criteria for definite or probable disease. Bulk CD8+ and CD4+ T cells were purified by magnetic negative isolation, while CD8+ TEMRA cells were enriched using FACS. Blood was collected in EDTA tubes and processed within 24 hours, with PBMCs isolated through density gradient centrifugation. PBMCs intended for TCR sequencing were cryopreserved in liquid nitrogen and thawed later in a water bath at 37 degrees C. A purity of at least 90% was achieved for sorted or isolated CD4+, CD8+ and CD8+ TEMRA cells. RNA was extracted with the RNeasy kit and roughly 0.45 to 1 ug was reverse transcribed using random hexamers. The immunoSEQ multiplex PCR assay, covering 54 Vbeta and 13 Jbeta segments, was used to amplify TCR beta CDR3 regions. Bias from PCR amplification was corrected by using a synthetic template baseline for primer optimization and for computational correction. The paper's data handling went like this. Only productive sequences were kept, with reads annotated to V, D and J genes according to IMGT and analyzed in immunoSEQ Analyzer. Clonality was computed as one minus Shannon entropy normalized by log2 of the number of productive unique sequences. Public and private clones were assessed among the 100 most prevalent clones of each patient and control. Susac-specific clones were defined as absent from healthy and MS cohorts, about 1,100 published viral clones and other ImmuneACCESS disease sequences. TCRdb ran its own pipeline on the public reads, namely fastp trimming at Q25 and MiXCR clone calling, and kept in-frame beta chains. Entries are consolidated by CDR3 protein sequence, retaining the most common genes and DNA. For this entry, the V and J calls and clone size follow TCRdb and not the study's own pipeline. In all, the sample holds more than 80,000 distinct CDR3 sequences, and around 94% of those were seen once. The biggest ten clones account for approximately 0.41% of the sample.

The sequence was obtained from a human donor with Susac syndrome. The chain employs TRBV9 and TRBJ1-1; 7 bases in between match TRBD1. Sequencing was performed on CD8+ T cells from PBMCs. The CDR3 region: CASSVEGAGTEAFF. The nucleotides are TGTGCCAGCAGCGTAGAGGGGGCTGGGACTGAAGCTTTCTTT.